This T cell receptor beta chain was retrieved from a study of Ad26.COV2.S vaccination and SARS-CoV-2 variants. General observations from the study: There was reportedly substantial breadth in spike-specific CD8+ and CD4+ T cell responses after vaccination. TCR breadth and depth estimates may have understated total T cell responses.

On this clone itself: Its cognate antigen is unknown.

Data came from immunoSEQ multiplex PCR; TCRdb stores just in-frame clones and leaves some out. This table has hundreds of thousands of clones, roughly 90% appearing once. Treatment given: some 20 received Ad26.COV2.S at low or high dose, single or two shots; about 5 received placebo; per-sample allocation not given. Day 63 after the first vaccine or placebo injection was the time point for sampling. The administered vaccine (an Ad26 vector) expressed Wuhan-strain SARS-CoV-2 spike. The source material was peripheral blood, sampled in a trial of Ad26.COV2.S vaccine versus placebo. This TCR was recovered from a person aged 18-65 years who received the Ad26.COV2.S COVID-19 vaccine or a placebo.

CDR3 nucleotide sequence: TGCGCCAGCAGCTTGGCCGGTGGACAAGCCGGGGAGCTGTTTTTT. Its translation is CASSLAGGQAGELFF. J is TRBJ2-2 and V is TRBV5-1; TRBD1 might be the D (5 bases). This CDR3 spans 15 amino acids. Germline CDR1 and CDR2: SGHRS and YFSETQ. V dropped 0 bases and J dropped 6 bases, with 12 bases sitting between them.